These T cell receptor beta chains were read from a single sample in a study of a mutant IDH1 vaccine in newly diagnosed glioma. Sequencing was performed with immunoSEQ multiplex PCR; in TCRdb, only in-frame clones are kept and a portion is missing. The sample holds about 32,000 clones, over 75% seen once. Their antigen targets remain unknown. Specimen: PBMCs, collected from a glioma patient whose treatment included an IDH1 peptide vaccine. The receptors originated from a man aged 40-49 years with glioma. Some clones in this sample may be carry-over from other donors' samples. CDR3s include the opening cysteine and the closing phenylalanine or tryptophan. D genes are given only for firm matches. Size tells how often a clone was seen (once, few, many) or the class of an expanded clone, and some rows leave it out.

clone size: once
V gene: TRBV10-2
J gene: TRBJ1-5
D gene: TRBD1
CDR3 DNA: TGCGCCAGCGGGGGGGCAGGGGGCGGGAATCAGCCCCAGCATTTT
CDR3 protein: CASGGAGGGNQPQHF

clone size: -
V gene: TRBV19
J gene: TRBJ1-4
D gene: -
CDR3 DNA: TGTGCCAGTAGTAGATTCGGGACTAATGAAAAACTGTTTTTT
CDR3 protein: CASSRFGTNEKLFF

clone size: -
V gene: TRBV6-5
J gene: TRBJ2-2
D gene: TRBD1
CDR3 DNA: TGTGCCAGCAGTTACTTGGGGACAGGGAACACCGGGGAGCTGTTTTTT
CDR3 protein: CASSYLGTGNTGELFF

clone size: -
V gene: TRBV19
J gene: TRBJ2-7
D gene: -
CDR3 DNA: TGTGCCAGTCGCCTAGAGGGGTCCACCTACGAGCAGTACTTC
CDR3 protein: CASRLEGSTYEQYF

clone size: -
V gene: TRBV9
J gene: TRBJ2-2
D gene: -
CDR3 DNA: TGTGCCAGCAGCGTAGAGGCAGTGGGCACCGGGGAGCTGTTTTTT
CDR3 protein: CASSVEAVGTGELFF

clone size: -
V gene: TRBV9
J gene: TRBJ1-4
D gene: -
CDR3 DNA: TGTGCCAGCAGCCCGCCGTCGGCAGGAAGAACTAATGAAAAACTGTTTTTT
CDR3 protein: CASSPPSAGRTNEKLFF

clone size: -
V gene: TRBV6-5
J gene: TRBJ1-6
D gene: -
CDR3 DNA: TGTGCCAGCAGTTTCAATAATCAGGGCTATAATTCACCCCTCCACTTT
CDR3 protein: CASSFNNQGYNSPLHF

clone size: -
V gene: TRBV5-1
J gene: TRBJ1-6
D gene: -
CDR3 DNA: TGCGCCAGCAGGGGACTCGAAGGCTCACCCCTCCACTTT
CDR3 protein: CASRGLEGSPLHF

clone size: -
V gene: TRBV4-1
J gene: TRBJ1-3
D gene: TRBD1
CDR3 DNA: TGCGCCAGCAGCCAAGTCTTTGAGGGACAGAACATAAACACCATATATTTT
CDR3 protein: CASSQVFEGQNINTIYF

clone size: few
V gene: TRBV29-1
J gene: TRBJ1-1
D gene: TRBD1
CDR3 DNA: TGCAGCGTCCGCGACAGGGGTGGAACTGAAGCTTTCTTT
CDR3 protein: CSVRDRGGTEAFF

clone size: once
V gene: TRBV6-1
J gene: TRBJ1-1
D gene: -
CDR3 DNA: TGTGCCAGCAGTGGCTATGGGGAAGCTTTCTTT
CDR3 protein: CASSGYGEAFF

clone size: -
V gene: TRBV7-2
J gene: TRBJ2-6
D gene: -
CDR3 DNA: TGTGCCAGCAGTTTGAGAAGACAAGGCGGCTCTGGGGCCAACGTCCTGACTTTC
CDR3 protein: CASSLRRQGGSGANVLTF

clone size: -
V gene: TRBV5-6
J gene: TRBJ2-3
D gene: -
CDR3 DNA: TGTGCCAGCAGGTCGGGACTTGGGGGGGATACGCAGTATTTT
CDR3 protein: CASRSGLGGDTQYF

clone size: -
V gene: TRBV2
J gene: TRBJ2-5
D gene: -
CDR3 DNA: TGTGCCAGCAGTGAAGTACAAGAGACCCAGTACTTC
CDR3 protein: CASSEVQETQYF

clone size: -
V gene: TRBV5-1
J gene: TRBJ1-2
D gene: -
CDR3 DNA: TGCGCCAGCAGCTTGGGATGGGGATTGAACTATGGCTACACCTTC
CDR3 protein: CASSLGWGLNYGYTF

clone size: few
V gene: TRBV5-1
J gene: TRBJ2-1
D gene: -
CDR3 DNA: TGCGCCAGCAGCTTCGACACAGGGTCCTACAATGAGCAGTTCTTC
CDR3 protein: CASSFDTGSYNEQFF

clone size: -
V gene: TRBV5-1
J gene: TRBJ2-7
D gene: -
CDR3 DNA: TGCGCCAGCAGCTTGGTGGCGGGGAAGACCTACGAGCAGTACTTC
CDR3 protein: CASSLVAGKTYEQYF

clone size: -
V gene: TRBV2
J gene: TRBJ2-3
D gene: -
CDR3 DNA: TGTGCCAGCAGTGAAAACGGACGCCGCACAGATACGCAGTATTTT
CDR3 protein: CASSENGRRTDTQYF

clone size: -
V gene: TRBV4-3
J gene: TRBJ1-4
D gene: -
CDR3 DNA: TGCGCCAGCAGCCAAGATTCACCCACCCCCTCAACTAATGAAAAACTGTTTTTT
CDR3 protein: CASSQDSPTPSTNEKLFF

clone size: few
V gene: TRBV27
J gene: TRBJ1-1
D gene: -
CDR3 DNA: TGTGCCAGCAGTGAAGGCGGATTGAACACTGAAGCTTTCTTT
CDR3 protein: CASSEGGLNTEAFF

clone size: -
V gene: TRBV10-2
J gene: TRBJ2-3
D gene: TRBD2
CDR3 DNA: TGCGCCAGCAGCGCCTCAGTACTGACAGGGGCTAGCGGGGGGGCTTTAGATACGCAGTATTTT
CDR3 protein: CASSASVLTGASGGALDTQYF

clone size: -
V gene: TRBV4-3
J gene: TRBJ2-7
D gene: TRBD1
CDR3 DNA: TGCGCCAGCAGCCACACACGGGACAGGGGGTCCTACGAGCAGTACTTC
CDR3 protein: CASSHTRDRGSYEQYF

clone size: -
V gene: TRBV30
J gene: TRBJ1-5
D gene: -
CDR3 DNA: TGTGCCTGGAGTGTAACGGGGAACCAGCCCCAGCATTTT
CDR3 protein: CAWSVTGNQPQHF

clone size: -
V gene: TRBV4-2
J gene: TRBJ1-3
D gene: -
CDR3 DNA: TGTGCCAGCAGCCCCCCTAGATCCAGCGGCTCTGGAAACACCATATATTTT
CDR3 protein: CASSPPRSSGSGNTIYF

clone size: -
V gene: TRBV7-6
J gene: TRBJ2-5
D gene: -
CDR3 DNA: TGTGCCAGCAGCTTAGGGCAGGGCGGACGGGTGTGGGAGACCCAGTACTTC
CDR3 protein: CASSLGQGGRVWETQYF

clone size: -
V gene: TRBV27
J gene: TRBJ1-1
D gene: TRBD1
CDR3 DNA: TGTGCCAGCAGTGTCGACAGGGCTGGGACTGAAGCTTTCTTT
CDR3 protein: CASSVDRAGTEAFF

clone size: few
V gene: TRBV27
J gene: TRBJ1-5
D gene: TRBD1
CDR3 DNA: TGTGCCAGCAGTTCAGGGGGCGGTCAGCCCCAGCATTTT
CDR3 protein: CASSSGGGQPQHF

clone size: -
V gene: TRBV4-2
J gene: TRBJ2-7
D gene: -
CDR3 DNA: TGTGCCAGCAGCCAAGACGAGGGGGACTCCTACGAGCAGTACTTC
CDR3 protein: CASSQDEGDSYEQYF

clone size: -
V gene: TRBV4-1
J gene: TRBJ1-1
D gene: -
CDR3 DNA: TGCGCCAGCAGCCCCCTTGGGCTCCTGAACACTGAAGCTTTCTTT
CDR3 protein: CASSPLGLLNTEAFF

clone size: once
V gene: TRBV5-5
J gene: TRBJ2-1
D gene: -
CDR3 DNA: TGTGCCAGCAGCTTAGGGGTGGACTTCTACAATGAGCAGTTCTTC
CDR3 protein: CASSLGVDFYNEQFF

clone size: once
V gene: TRBV5-1
J gene: TRBJ2-1
D gene: -
CDR3 DNA: TGCGCCAGCAGCTTGGGGGGGGACCCGGGGACGAATGAGCAGTTCTTC
CDR3 protein: CASSLGGDPGTNEQFF

clone size: -
V gene: TRBV5-4
J gene: TRBJ2-5
D gene: -
CDR3 DNA: TGTGCCAGCAGCGAAGGTTTCGGGGGTCGACAAGAGACCCAGTACTTC
CDR3 protein: CASSEGFGGRQETQYF

clone size: -
V gene: TRBV28
J gene: TRBJ2-7
D gene: TRBD1
CDR3 DNA: TGTGCCAGCAGAGTGCTAACCGGGACAGGGCTATTCGAGCAGTACTTC
CDR3 protein: CASRVLTGTGLFEQYF

clone size: -
V gene: TRBV30
J gene: TRBJ1-1
D gene: -
CDR3 DNA: TGTGCCTGGAGTGTACTAGTAGGGGGGACTGAAGCTTTCTTT
CDR3 protein: CAWSVLVGGTEAFF

clone size: -
V gene: TRBV6-1
J gene: TRBJ2-1
D gene: -
CDR3 DNA: TGTGCCAGCACCATGGGGCGGGGTTTCTACAATGAGCAGTTCTTC
CDR3 protein: CASTMGRGFYNEQFF

clone size: -
V gene: TRBV5-4
J gene: TRBJ1-3
D gene: -
CDR3 DNA: TGTGCCAGCAGCGACCCCCGGGGGGCAGGAAACACCATATATTTT
CDR3 protein: CASSDPRGAGNTIYF